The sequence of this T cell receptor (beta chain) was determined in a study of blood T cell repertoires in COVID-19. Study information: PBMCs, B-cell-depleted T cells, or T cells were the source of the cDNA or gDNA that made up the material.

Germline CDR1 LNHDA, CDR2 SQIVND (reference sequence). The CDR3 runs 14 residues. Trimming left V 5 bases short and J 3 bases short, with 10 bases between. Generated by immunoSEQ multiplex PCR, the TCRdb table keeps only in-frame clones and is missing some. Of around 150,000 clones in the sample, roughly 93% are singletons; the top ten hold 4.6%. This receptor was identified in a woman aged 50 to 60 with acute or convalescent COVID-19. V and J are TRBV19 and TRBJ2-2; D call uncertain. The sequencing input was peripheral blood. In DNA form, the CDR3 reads TGTGCCAGTAGTCCTAGAGAGTACACCGGGGAGCTGTTTTTT. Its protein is CASSPREYTGELFF.